This is a list of T cell receptor beta chains from one sample in a study of T cell changes during pregnancy in multiple sclerosis. Using immunoSEQ multiplex PCR, the repertoire was profiled, and TCRdb retains in-frame clones only, with some absent. The table has about 59,000 clones, approximately 90% seen once. The sequences come from peripheral blood, collected in the first trimester of pregnancy. The receptors were gathered from a female donor in good health, enrolled as a control in a pregnancy study. Each CDR3 is given with its conserved first and last residue. A D gene is named only where the DNA matches it firmly. Clone sizes are given selectively: once, few, many, or a class where the clone is expanded.

>-|TRBJ2-7|-|TRBV4-3
TGCGCCAGCAGCCAAGAATGGCAGGGGTTCTACGAGCAGTACTTC
CASSQEWQGFYEQYF
>-|TRBJ2-1|TRBD1|TRBV9
TGTGCCAGCAGCGCCGACAGGGGGGTACCCTACAATGAGCAGTTCTTC
CASSADRGVPYNEQFF
>-|TRBJ2-5|-|TRBV29-1
TGCAGCGTTGCGGGACTGCACTCGGAGACCCAGTACTTC
CSVAGLHSETQYF
>-|TRBJ1-2|TRBD1|TRBV2
TGTGCCAGCTTGAGGAGGGGGCATAATGGCTACACCTTC
CASLRRGHNGYTF
>-|TRBJ2-1|-|TRBV5-1
TGCGCCAATAGTAGGAGCTCCTACAATGAGCAGTTCTTC
CANSRSSYNEQFF
>-|TRBJ2-5|-|TRBV5-5
TGTGCCAGCAGCTTGGGACGGACTTTCCAAGAGACCCAGTACTTC
CASSLGRTFQETQYF
>-|TRBJ1-1|TRBD1|TRBV6-1
TGTGCCAGCAGGGGCGGACAGGGTGAGAACACTGAAGCTTTCTTT
CASRGGQGENTEAFF
>-|TRBJ1-1|-|TRBV23-1
TGCGCCAGCGGGATAACTAACAGGCCGAAGAACACTGAAGCTTTCTTT
CASGITNRPKNTEAFF
>-|TRBJ1-4|TRBD1|TRBV6-4
TGTGCCAGCAGTGACTCCGACAGGGGGCCTGCAACTAATGAAAAACTGTTTTTT
CASSDSDRGPATNEKLFF
>-|TRBJ1-4|TRBD1|TRBV6-1
TGTGCCAGCAAGAGGGACAGGGGGAACGAAAAACTGTTTTTT
CASKRDRGNEKLFF
>once|TRBJ1-4|-|TRBV19
TGTGCCAGTAGTAAAGGACAGATTAATGAAAAACTGTTTTTT
CASSKGQINEKLFF
>once|TRBJ2-2|-|TRBV7-2
TGTGCCAGCAGCTTCGAAAGGGGGTACGGGGAGCTGTTTTTT
CASSFERGYGELFF
>-|TRBJ2-3|TRBD1|TRBV10-3
TGTGCCATCAACGCGGACAGGGGTCCCTCTAGCACAGATACGCAGTATTTT
CAINADRGPSSTDTQYF
>-|TRBJ2-7|TRBD1|TRBV30
TGTGCCTGGAGTCCCCTACAGGGGATCAGCTACGAGCAGTACTTC
CAWSPLQGISYEQYF
>-|TRBJ2-7|TRBD1|TRBV29-1
TGCAGCGTGAGGACAGGGGTGGCCTACGAGCAGTACTTC
CSVRTGVAYEQYF
>-|TRBJ2-7|TRBD1|TRBV7-2
TGTGCCAGCAGCTTAGTGAGACAGGGGGTTTACGAGCAGTACTTC
CASSLVRQGVYEQYF
>-|TRBJ2-7|TRBD1|TRBV15
TGTGCCACCAGCAAAGGACAGGGGGCCTCCTACGAGCAGTACTTC
CATSKGQGASYEQYF
>-|TRBJ2-7|-|TRBV5-6
TGTGCCAGCAACCGCGGAGGGCGGGGTTACTACGAGCAGTACTTC
CASNRGGRGYYEQYF
>few|TRBJ1-2|-|TRBV14
TGTGCCAGCAGCCAAACAGCTAACTATGGCTACACCTTC
CASSQTANYGYTF
>-|TRBJ2-6|-|TRBV6-4
TGTGCCAGCAGTGACGGCAGCGGCTCTGGGGCCAACGTCCTGACTTTC
CASSDGSGSGANVLTF
>-|TRBJ1-3|TRBD1|TRBV5-1
TGCGCCAGCAGCTTGGGACAGGGGGCGAGTGGAAACACCATATATTTT
CASSLGQGASGNTIYF
>few|TRBJ1-1|-|TRBV5-1
TGCGCCAGCAGCTTAGATCCCAGGGACACTGAAGCTTTCTTT
CASSLDPRDTEAFF
>-|TRBJ2-5|-|TRBV7-9
TGTGCCAGCAGACAGTACCAAGAGACCCAGTACTTC
CASRQYQETQYF
>-|TRBJ1-1|-|TRBV27
TGTGCCAGCAGTTTCCAGGGGACGGGCAACACTGAAGCTTTCTTT
CASSFQGTGNTEAFF
>-|TRBJ1-1|-|TRBV5-1
TGCGCCAGCAGCTTGTTGTACGGTGGCACTGAAGCTTTCTTT
CASSLLYGGTEAFF
>-|TRBJ2-3|TRBD2|TRBV11-3
TGTGCCAGCAGCCCCCTAGCGGGGGGACGCACAGATACGCAGTATTTT
CASSPLAGGRTDTQYF
>-|TRBJ2-7|-|TRBV5-4
TGTGCCAGCAGCTTGGTGACACAGGGGGGGGACGAGCAGTACTTC
CASSLVTQGGDEQYF
>-|TRBJ1-3|-|TRBV4-2
TGTGCCAGCAGCCCGATCGGGAGGGGAACTGGAAACACCATATATTTT
CASSPIGRGTGNTIYF
>-|TRBJ1-2|TRBD1|TRBV7-2
TGTGCCAGCAGCATTTTATATGGACAGGGGGTCGGCTACACCTTC
CASSILYGQGVGYTF
>-|TRBJ2-7|TRBD1|TRBV30
TGTGCCTGGAGCGTGGGACAGGGGGGGTCCGAGCAGTACTTC
CAWSVGQGGSEQYF
>once|TRBJ1-1|-|TRBV4-3
TGCGCCAGCAGCCAAGATTTCGTGGGCTTCACTGAAGCTTTCTTT
CASSQDFVGFTEAFF
>-|TRBJ1-4|TRBD1|TRBV6-5
TGTGCCAGCAGCGCCGGGACAGGGAGTGAAAAACTGTTTTTT
CASSAGTGSEKLFF
>-|TRBJ1-3|-|TRBV2
TGTGCCAGCCGCCGGGACTCTGGAAACACCATATATTTT
CASRRDSGNTIYF
>few|TRBJ1-2|-|TRBV29-1
TGCAGCGTTTCCACCGGGTCGATCTATTATGGCTACACCTTC
CSVSTGSIYYGYTF
>few|TRBJ2-7|-|TRBV19
TGTGCCAGTAGCCACGACCCTGCAGGACAGAGCTCCTACGAGCAGTACTTC
CASSHDPAGQSSYEQYF
>-|TRBJ2-3|TRBD2|TRBV5-1
TGCGCCAGCAGCTTTCCCCTGGAGACTAGCGGGGACACAGATACGCAGTATTTT
CASSFPLETSGDTDTQYF
>-|TRBJ1-3|-|TRBV9
TGTGCCAGCAGCGTACGAGGAGACACCATATATTTT
CASSVRGDTIYF
>-|TRBJ2-3|TRBD2|TRBV10-3
TGTGCCATCACCAGCGGGGGGGACTCGACAGATACGCAGTATTTT
CAITSGGDSTDTQYF
>-|TRBJ2-7|-|TRBV5-1
TGCGCCAGCAGCTGGGGGGACAGAGCCTACGAGCAGTACTTC
CASSWGDRAYEQYF
>few|TRBJ1-1|TRBD1|TRBV5-4
TGTGCCAGCAGCTTGAAGGGGACAGGAGGCACTGAAGCTTTCTTT
CASSLKGTGGTEAFF
>-|TRBJ1-6|TRBD1|TRBV7-9
TGTGCCAGCAGCTTCCAGGGGGATTCACCCCTCCACTTT
CASSFQGDSPLHF